This entry concerns a single TCR beta chain. Its antigen is still unknown. Other nucleotide sequences in the sample specify the same CDR3. The sample is drawn from a study of shared clonotypes between healthy human individuals. The wider study: The study drew on two women and three men aged 18 to 49 as donors. The study used three CD4 naive, three CD4 memory, two CD8 naive and one CD8 memory plate per donor. General study findings and limits: Naive CD4 clonotypes were shared across a handful of donors at 4.5% to 6%.

CD45RO negativity and positive selection for CCR7 defined naive CD8 cells, a population that excluded terminally differentiated effector memory CD45RA+ cells. Replicate PCRs run on sorted subsets employed 200 ng DNA, about 27,000 T cell genomes. The table came from immunoSEQ multiplex PCR; TCRdb's copy has only in-frame clones and leaves some out. The repertoire includes 2 million to 2.5 million clones, 85% to 95% of them detected once, and about 1.8% sits in the top ten. This TCR was recovered from a young man in good health. Some clones in this sample may be carry-over from other donors' samples. Sequenced: naive CD8+ T cells from PBMCs.

This CDR3 reads CASSIGESSYEQYF. Here the CDR3 DNA reads TGTGCCAGTAGTATAGGAGAGAGCTCCTACGAGCAGTACTTC. This chain joins TRBV19 and TRBJ2-7; D call uncertain. CDR3 length: 14 amino acids. In germline, CDR1 is LNHDA, CDR2 SQIVND (reference sequence). The V and J ends lost 1 base and 0 bases respectively, with 7 bases between them. The variable domain in full, with the rest retrieved from reference TRBV19 and TRBJ2-7, is DGGITQSPKYLFRKEGQNVTLSCEQNLNHDAMYWYRQDPGQGLRLIYYSQIVNDFQKGDIAEGYSVSREKKESFPLTVTSAQKNPTAFYLCASSIGESSYEQYFGPGTRLTVT.